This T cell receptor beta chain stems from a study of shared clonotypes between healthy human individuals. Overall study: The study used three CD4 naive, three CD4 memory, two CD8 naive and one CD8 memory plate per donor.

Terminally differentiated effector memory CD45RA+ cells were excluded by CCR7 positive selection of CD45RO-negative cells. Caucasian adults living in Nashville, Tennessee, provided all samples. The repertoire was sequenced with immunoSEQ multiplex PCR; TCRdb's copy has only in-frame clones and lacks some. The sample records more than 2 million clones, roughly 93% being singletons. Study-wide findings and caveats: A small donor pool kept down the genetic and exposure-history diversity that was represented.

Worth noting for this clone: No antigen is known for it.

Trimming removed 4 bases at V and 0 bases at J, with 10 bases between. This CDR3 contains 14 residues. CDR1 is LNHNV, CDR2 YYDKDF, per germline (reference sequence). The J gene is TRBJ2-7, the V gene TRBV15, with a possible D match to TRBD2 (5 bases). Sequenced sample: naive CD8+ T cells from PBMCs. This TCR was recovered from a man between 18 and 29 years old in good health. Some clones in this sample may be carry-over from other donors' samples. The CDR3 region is CATSNVRGSYEQYF. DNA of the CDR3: TGTGCCACCAGCAATGTACGGGGCTCCTACGAGCAGTACTTC.